This is a list of T cell receptor beta chains from one sample in a study of CD8 T cells in ankylosing spondylitis. In TCRdb, the 5' RACE reads were re-called with MiXCR into one record per CDR3 protein. Here the sample spans 750,000 to 850,000 distinct CDR3 sequences, 10% to 15% being singletons. The sample consisted of blood, either unsorted or a sorted T cell fraction (not recorded which). These receptors all stem from a male donor with ankylosing spondylitis. Each CDR3 is given with its conserved first and last residue. The order of the fields is CDR3 length, clone size, D gene, J gene, V gene, CDR3 DNA, CDR3 protein. The D gene is left open where the match is weak. Clone size is shown for a subset of rows, as once, few, many or a class of expanded clone.

15 NA NA TRBJ1-1 TRBV4-2 TGTGCCAGCAGCCACGGGGACGGATTGAACACTGAAGCTTTCTTT CASSHGDGLNTEAFF
13 NA NA TRBJ1-2 TRBV11-2 TGTGCCAGCAGCATGACTCCTAACTATGGCTACACCTTC CASSMTPNYGYTF
15 NA TRBD1 TRBJ1-1 TRBV18 TGTGCCAGCTCTACCGGGACAGGTTTGAACACTGAAGCTTTCTTT CASSTGTGLNTEAFF
15 NA TRBD1 TRBJ2-7 TRBV18 TGTGCCAGCTCACCTTCCCGGGACAGCCATTACGAGCAGTACTTC CASSPSRDSHYEQYF
14 many NA TRBJ1-1 TRBV20-1 TGCAGTGCTACCCCGGGATATCTGAACACTGAAGCTTTCTTT CSATPGYLNTEAFF
15 many NA TRBJ2-7 TRBV25-1 TGTGCCAGCAGTGAAAAGGTCTCCCCTACCTACGAGCAGTACTTC CASSEKVSPTYEQYF
15 NA TRBD1 TRBJ2-7 TRBV7-9 TGTGCCAGCAGCTTAAGGGACAGTCACGTTAGGGAGCAGTACTTC CASSLRDSHVREQYF
15 NA TRBD2 TRBJ2-1 TRBV5-1 TGCGCCAGCTCCCCTAGCGGGAATGAGTTCGACGAGCAGTTCTTC CASSPSGNEFDEQFF
13 NA NA TRBJ2-1 TRBV15 TGTGCCACCAGAGAGACAGCCTACAATGAGCAGTTCTTC CATRETAYNEQFF
13 few TRBD1 TRBJ2-5 TRBV20-1 TGCAGTGCTCCGGGACAGAACCAAGAGACCCAGTACTTC CSAPGQNQETQYF
12 many NA TRBJ2-1 TRBV29-1 TGCTGTGGTCGGGGTACCTACAATGAGCAGTTCTTC CCGRGTYNEQFF
18 NA TRBD2 TRBJ2-2 TRBV6-2/TRBV6-3 TGTGCCAGCAGCCGCAGGACTAGCGGGTATACGAACACCGGGGAGCTGTTTTTT CASSRRTSGYTNTGELFF